This T cell receptor (beta chain) was sequenced during a study of T cell responses to AZD1222 COVID-19 vaccine. Germline CDR1 MDHEN, CDR2 SYDVKM. With 6 bases removed from V and 2 bases from J, the gap between germline ends came to 10 bases. This CDR3 region has 13 residues. Repertoires were generated with immunoSEQ multiplex PCR, while TCRdb's copy carries only in-frame clones and drops some. Of 90,000 to 120,000 clones in the sample, 86% were seen once. The sequence was obtained from an adult in good health. The chain combines TRBV28 with TRBJ2-5; no reliable D call. This specimen was peripheral blood, taken on day 0 of AZD1222 vaccination. Written as DNA, the CDR3 is TGTGCCAGCAGCCGCAGGCAACAAGAGACCCAGTACTTC. Translated: CASSRRQQETQYF.